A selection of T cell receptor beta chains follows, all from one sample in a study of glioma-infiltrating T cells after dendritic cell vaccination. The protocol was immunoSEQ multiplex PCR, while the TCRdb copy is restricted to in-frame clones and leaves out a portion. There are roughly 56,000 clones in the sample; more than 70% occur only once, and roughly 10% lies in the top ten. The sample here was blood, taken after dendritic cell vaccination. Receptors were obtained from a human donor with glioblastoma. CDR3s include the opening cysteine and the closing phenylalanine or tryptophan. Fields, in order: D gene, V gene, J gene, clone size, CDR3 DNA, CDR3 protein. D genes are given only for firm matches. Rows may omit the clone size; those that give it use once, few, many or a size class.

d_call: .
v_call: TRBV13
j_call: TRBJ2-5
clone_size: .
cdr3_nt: TGTGCCAGCAGCCCGCGCGGGACGTATAGGGAGACCCAGTACTTC
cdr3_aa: CASSPRGTYRETQYF

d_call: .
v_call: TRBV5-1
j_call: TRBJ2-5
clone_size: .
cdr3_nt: TGCGCCAGCACCGCACCCCCCAGGGAGACCCAGTACTTC
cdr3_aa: CASTAPPRETQYF

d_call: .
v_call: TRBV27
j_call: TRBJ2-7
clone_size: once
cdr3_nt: TGTGCCAGCAGTTTATGGGGAGGCTACGAGCAGTACTTC
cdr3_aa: CASSLWGGYEQYF

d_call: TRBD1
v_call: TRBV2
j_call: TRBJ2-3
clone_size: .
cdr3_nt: TGTGCCAGCAGTGGACAGGGCTGGGAAGATACGCAGTATTTT
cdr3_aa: CASSGQGWEDTQYF

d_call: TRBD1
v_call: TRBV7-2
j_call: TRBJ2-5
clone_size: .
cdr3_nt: TGTGCCAGCAGCACCCAGGGGGCACGAGGACAAGAGACCCAGTACTTC
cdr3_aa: CASSTQGARGQETQYF

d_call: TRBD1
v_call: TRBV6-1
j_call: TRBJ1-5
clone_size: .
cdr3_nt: TGTGCCAGCAGGGAGACAGGGGATAGCAATCAGCCCCAGCATTTT
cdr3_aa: CASRETGDSNQPQHF

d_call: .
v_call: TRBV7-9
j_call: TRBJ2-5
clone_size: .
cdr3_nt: TGTGCCAGCTGGGACGGGTCAAGGGGGGAGACCCAGTACTTC
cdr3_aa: CASWDGSRGETQYF

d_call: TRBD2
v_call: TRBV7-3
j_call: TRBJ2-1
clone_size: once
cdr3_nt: TGTGCCAGCAGCCCCGGGACTAGCGGGGGCTATGAGCAGTTCTTC
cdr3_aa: CASSPGTSGGYEQFF

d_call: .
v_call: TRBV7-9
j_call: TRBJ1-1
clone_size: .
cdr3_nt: TGTGCCAGCAGCTTAACGGGGGGGAACACTGAAGCTTTCTTT
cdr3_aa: CASSLTGGNTEAFF

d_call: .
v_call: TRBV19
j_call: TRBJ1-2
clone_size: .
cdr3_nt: TGTGCCACGCGAGCCTCCGGTGGCTACACCTTC
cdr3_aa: CATRASGGYTF

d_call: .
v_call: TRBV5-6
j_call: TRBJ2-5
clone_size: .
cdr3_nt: TGTGCCAGCAGCTCGCAGGGTTCACAGGAGACCCAGTACTTC
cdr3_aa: CASSSQGSQETQYF

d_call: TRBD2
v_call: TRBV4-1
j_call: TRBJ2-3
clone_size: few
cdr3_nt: TGCGCCAGCAGCCAAGGTAATAGCGGGGGGGACAGATACGCAGTATTT
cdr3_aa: CASSQGNSGGDRYAVF

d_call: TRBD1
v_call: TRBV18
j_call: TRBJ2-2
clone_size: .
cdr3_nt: TGTGCCAGCCACCCAGGGGGTTGGAACACCGGGGAGCTGTTTTTT
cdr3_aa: CASHPGGWNTGELFF

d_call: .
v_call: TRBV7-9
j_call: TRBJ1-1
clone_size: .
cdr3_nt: TGTGCCAGCCTGACCGCAGGGATGAACACTGAAGCTTTCTTT
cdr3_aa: CASLTAGMNTEAFF

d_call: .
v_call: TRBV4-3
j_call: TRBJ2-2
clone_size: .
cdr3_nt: TGCGCCAGCGCACAGGGCACAAACACCGGGGAGCTGTTTTTT
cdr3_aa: CASAQGTNTGELFF

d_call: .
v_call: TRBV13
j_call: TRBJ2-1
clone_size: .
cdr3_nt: TGTGCCAGCAGCTTAGTAGGTCCTACGACAAATGAGCAGTTCTTC
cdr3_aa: CASSLVGPTTNEQFF

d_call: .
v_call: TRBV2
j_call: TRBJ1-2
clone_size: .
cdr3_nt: TGTGCCAGCAGCCGGACGTCGGAGGTCTATGGCTACACCTTC
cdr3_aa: CASSRTSEVYGYTF

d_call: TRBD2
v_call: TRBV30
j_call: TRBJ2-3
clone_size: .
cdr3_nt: TGTGCCTGGAGCCGGGGGGGAGTGACAGATACGCAGTATTTT
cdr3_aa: CAWSRGGVTDTQYF

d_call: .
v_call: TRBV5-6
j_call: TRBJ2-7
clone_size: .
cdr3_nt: TGTGCCAGCAGCTTAAGTTCAGAGAGAACGGGGGAGCAGTACTTC
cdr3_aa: CASSLSSERTGEQYF

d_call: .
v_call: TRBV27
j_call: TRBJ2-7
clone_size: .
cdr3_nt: TGTGCCAGCACCTCGGTGCTAGGCTACGAGCAGTACTTC
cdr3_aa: CASTSVLGYEQYF

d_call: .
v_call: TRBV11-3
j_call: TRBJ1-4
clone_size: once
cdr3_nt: TGTGCCAGCAGCTTAGGGGGCCGGGAAAAACTGTTTTTT
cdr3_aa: CASSLGGREKLFF

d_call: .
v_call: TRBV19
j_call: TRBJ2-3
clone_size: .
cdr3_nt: TGTGCCAGTAGTATATGGGCAGGCTCAAGCACAGATACGCAGTATTTT
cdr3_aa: CASSIWAGSSTDTQYF

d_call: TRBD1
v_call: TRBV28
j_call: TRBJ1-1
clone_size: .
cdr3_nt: TGTGCCAGCAGTCTCTCGGGACAGGGGGTAACTGAAGCTTTCTTT
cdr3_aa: CASSLSGQGVTEAFF

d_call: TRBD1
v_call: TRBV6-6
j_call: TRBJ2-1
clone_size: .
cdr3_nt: TGTGCCAGCAGATCCACAGGGGCCAGCAGGAATGAGCAGTTCTTC
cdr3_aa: CASRSTGASRNEQFF

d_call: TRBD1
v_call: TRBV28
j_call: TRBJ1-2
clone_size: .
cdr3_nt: TGTGCCAGCAGCCCCCGGACAGGGCAATCCTATGGCTACACCTTC
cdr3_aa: CASSPRTGQSYGYTF

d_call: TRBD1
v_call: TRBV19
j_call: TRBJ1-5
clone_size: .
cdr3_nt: TGTGCCAGTAGTCCCCGGGACAGGGGAGATCAGCCCCAGCATTTT
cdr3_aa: CASSPRDRGDQPQHF

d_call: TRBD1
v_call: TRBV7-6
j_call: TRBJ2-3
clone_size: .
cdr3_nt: TGTGCCAGCAGCCACCAGGACAGGGACCCCACAGATACGCAGTATTTT
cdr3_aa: CASSHQDRDPTDTQYF

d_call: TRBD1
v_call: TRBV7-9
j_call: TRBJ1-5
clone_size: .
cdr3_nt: TGTGCCAGCAGTTCGAGTCAGGGGGGTGTCCAGCCCCAGCATTTT
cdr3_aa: CASSSSQGGVQPQHF

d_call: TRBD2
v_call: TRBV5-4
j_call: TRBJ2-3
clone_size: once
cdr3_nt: TGTGCCAGCAGCTCCGGGGGGTCACGGGAGGCAGATACGCAGTATTTT
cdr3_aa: CASSSGGSREADTQYF

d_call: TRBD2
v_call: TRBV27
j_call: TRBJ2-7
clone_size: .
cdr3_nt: TGTGCCAGCAGTACCGGGACTAGCTCCTACGAGCAGTACTTC
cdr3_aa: CASSTGTSSYEQYF

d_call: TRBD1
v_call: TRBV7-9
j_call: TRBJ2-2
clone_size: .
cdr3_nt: TGTGCCAGCAGCTTAGCGACCGGGACAGGGTTCACCGGGGAGCTGTTTTTT
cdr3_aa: CASSLATGTGFTGELFF

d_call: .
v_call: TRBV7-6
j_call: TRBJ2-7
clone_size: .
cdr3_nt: TGTGCCAGCAGCCCGGGGGTTGAGGGTTATATATCCTACGAGCAGTACTTC
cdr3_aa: CASSPGVEGYISYEQYF

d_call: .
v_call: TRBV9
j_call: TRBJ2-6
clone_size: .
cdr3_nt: TGTGCCAGCAGCGTAAGGGGCGCGGGGGCCAACGTCCTGACTTTC
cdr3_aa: CASSVRGAGANVLTF

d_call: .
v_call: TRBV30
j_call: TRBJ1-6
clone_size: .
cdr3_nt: TGTGCCTGGAGTTTTCAGATTAATTCCCCCCTCCACTTT
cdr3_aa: CAWSFQINSPLHF

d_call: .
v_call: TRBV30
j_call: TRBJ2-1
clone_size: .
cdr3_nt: TGTGCCTGGGGACTCCAGGGGGGTGGTGAGCAGTTCTTC
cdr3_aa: CAWGLQGGGEQFF

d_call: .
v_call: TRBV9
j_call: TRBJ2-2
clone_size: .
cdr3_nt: TGTGCCAGCAGCGAAGATGGGGGCATGAACACCGGGGAGCTGTTTTTT
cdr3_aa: CASSEDGGMNTGELFF

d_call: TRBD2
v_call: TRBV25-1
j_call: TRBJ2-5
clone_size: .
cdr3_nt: TGTGCCAGCAGTGAATGGGAGGGGCTAGCGGGGCTACAAGAGACCCAGTACTTC
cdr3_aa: CASSEWEGLAGLQETQYF